Listed below are T cell receptor beta chains from one sample, sequenced in a study of blood T cell repertoires in COVID-19. The data were produced by immunoSEQ multiplex PCR, yet TCRdb's version contains in-frame clones alone and is incomplete. The sample gives approximately 46,000 clones, approximately 89% of which show up once; approximately 15% is in the top ten. The sample consisted of peripheral blood. Source of these receptors: a man in his 60s with active or convalescent COVID-19. CDR3s include the opening cysteine and the closing phenylalanine or tryptophan. D genes are given only for firm matches. Clone size is not always given. Where it is, it says once, few, many or a class for expanded clones.

V,size,J,D,CDR3,DNA
TRBV27,NA,TRBJ1-5,TRBD1,CASSPRDRPNQPQHF,TGTGCCAGCAGTCCCAGGGACAGACCGAATCAGCCCCAGCATTTT
TRBV19,few,TRBJ1-3,NA,CASSRTTGVSGNTIYF,TGTGCCAGTAGTAGGACTACGGGGGTCTCTGGAAACACCATATATTTT
TRBV19,NA,TRBJ1-4,NA,CASSTSGVRDEKLFF,TGTGCCAGTAGTACTTCAGGGGTCCGGGACGAAAAACTGTTTTTT
TRBV3-1/TRBV3-2,NA,TRBJ2-1,TRBD2,CASSPRVGTSGGIYNEQFF,TGTGCCAGCAGCCCACGGGTTGGGACTAGCGGGGGGATATACAATGAGCAGTTCTTC
TRBV5-6,few,TRBJ1-2,TRBD1,CASSLDRGNDGINGYTF,TGTGCCAGCAGCCTCGACAGGGGTAACGACGGGATCAATGGCTACACCTTC
TRBV6-6,NA,TRBJ2-7,TRBD2,CASSGGDVLEQYF,TGTGCCAGCAGTGGGGGGGATGTACTCGAGCAGTACTTC
TRBV6-4,NA,TRBJ1-1,NA,CASSLGVSTEAFF,TGTGCCAGCAGTTTAGGGGTTTCCACTGAAGCTTTCTTT
TRBV10-3,NA,TRBJ1-1,NA,CAISERTEMNTEAFF,TGTGCCATCAGTGAGAGGACAGAGATGAACACTGAAGCTTTCTTT
TRBV6-6,NA,TRBJ1-1,TRBD1,CASSYGPQGQAFF,TGTGCCAGCAGTTATGGTCCACAGGGGCAAGCTTTCTTT
TRBV28,once,TRBJ1-4,NA,CASSLPALGSEKLFF,TGTGCCAGCAGTCTACCCGCTTTGGGGAGCGAAAAACTGTTTTTT
TRBV5-5,NA,TRBJ1-2,TRBD1,CASSWTGGAAYGYTF,TGTGCCAGCAGCTGGACAGGGGGCGCGGCCTATGGCTACACCTTC
TRBV12-5,NA,TRBJ2-3,TRBD2,CASGRSGGGDTQYF,TGTGCTAGTGGCCGGAGCGGGGGTGGGGATACGCAGTATTTT
TRBV18,NA,TRBJ1-5,TRBD1,CASSQQGEDQPQHF,TGTGCCAGCTCACAGCAGGGGGAGGATCAGCCCCAGCATTTT
TRBV2,NA,TRBJ2-5,NA,CASSLQETQYF,TGTGCCAGCAGTCTCCAAGAGACCCAGTACTTC
TRBV10-3,NA,TRBJ2-7,NA,CAISDTSYEQYF,TGTGCCATCAGCGACACGAGTTACGAGCAGTACTTC
TRBV6-5,NA,TRBJ1-1,TRBD1,CASSSTGGNTEAFF,TGTGCCAGCAGTTCGACAGGGGGGAACACTGAAGCTTTCTTT
TRBV9,NA,TRBJ2-5,TRBD2,CASSVAAPGGETQYF,TGTGCCAGCAGCGTAGCGGCGCCGGGGGGAGAGACCCAGTACTTC
TRBV5-1,NA,TRBJ2-7,TRBD2,CASSVASGGLEPYEQYF,TGCGCCAGCAGCGTGGCTAGCGGGGGGTTGGAACCCTACGAGCAGTACTTC
TRBV6-5,NA,TRBJ1-2,NA,CASSYSMEGIIGGYTF,TGTGCCAGCAGTTACTCGATGGAGGGGATAATTGGTGGCTACACCTTC
TRBV5-1,NA,TRBJ1-4,NA,CASSLVGVTNEKLFF,TGCGCCAGCAGCTTGGTCGGGGTCACTAATGAAAAACTGTTTTTT
TRBV6-5,once,TRBJ2-7,TRBD1,CASRESRGRDEQYF,TGTGCCAGCCGGGAATCCAGGGGGCGCGATGAGCAGTACTTC
TRBV3-1/TRBV3-2,NA,TRBJ2-5,TRBD2,CASSQEKRGLGQETQYF,TGTGCCAGCAGCCAAGAAAAGCGTGGACTAGGTCAAGAGACCCAGTACTTC
TRBV18,NA,TRBJ2-1,TRBD2,CASSPEIAGPNEQFF,TGTGCCAGCTCACCAGAAATAGCGGGGCCGAATGAGCAGTTCTTC
TRBV6-2/TRBV6-3,NA,TRBJ2-5,NA,CASSIPVQETQYF,TGTGCCAGCAGCATCCCTGTACAAGAGACCCAGTACTTC
TRBV27,NA,TRBJ2-1,NA,CASSRGLASYNEQFF,TGTGCCAGCAGTCGAGGGCTAGCCTCCTACAATGAGCAGTTCTTC
TRBV6-4,NA,TRBJ1-2,NA,CASSGRTSKNYGYTF,TGTGCCAGCAGTGGTAGGACATCTAAGAACTATGGCTACACCTTC
TRBV10-3,NA,TRBJ1-1,TRBD1,CAIRSQGALRGWTEAFF,TGTGCCATCAGGTCCCAGGGGGCCCTGCGCGGGTGGACTGAAGCTTTCTTT
TRBV6-6,NA,TRBJ1-2,TRBD1,CASLSGTGAYYGYTF,TGTGCCAGCCTTTCTGGGACAGGAGCCTACTATGGCTACACCTTC